This T cell receptor beta chain was observed in a study of shared clonotypes between healthy human individuals. Study-wide results and caveats: Several donors had around 5% of their naive CD4 clonotypes in common. In the sorted subsets, rarefaction showed sequencing was incomplete despite large depth.

Here immunoSEQ multiplex PCR was the method, and the copy in TCRdb shows in-frame clones only, minus some. Of around 1,100,000 clones detected, 60% to 85% appear once; the ten largest clones hold almost 0.9%. CDR3 length: 17 amino acids. Germline CDR1 reads SEHNR; CDR2 reads FQNEAQ (reference sequence). Trimming took off 1 base at V and 0 bases at J, with 13 bases between the two ends. About this clone: No antigen is known for it.

This clonotype was sampled from a man younger than 35 in good health. Some clones in this sample may be carry-over from other donors' samples. The rearrangement links TRBV7-9 to TRBJ1-5; D uncertain. The sample was memory CD4+ T cells from PBMCs. Documented subset: CD45RA-negative fraction. CDR3 bases: TGTGCCAGCAGCTTAGAGGTATCACGGGATAGCAATCAGCCCCAGCATTTT. Translating it yields CASSLEVSRDSNQPQHF.